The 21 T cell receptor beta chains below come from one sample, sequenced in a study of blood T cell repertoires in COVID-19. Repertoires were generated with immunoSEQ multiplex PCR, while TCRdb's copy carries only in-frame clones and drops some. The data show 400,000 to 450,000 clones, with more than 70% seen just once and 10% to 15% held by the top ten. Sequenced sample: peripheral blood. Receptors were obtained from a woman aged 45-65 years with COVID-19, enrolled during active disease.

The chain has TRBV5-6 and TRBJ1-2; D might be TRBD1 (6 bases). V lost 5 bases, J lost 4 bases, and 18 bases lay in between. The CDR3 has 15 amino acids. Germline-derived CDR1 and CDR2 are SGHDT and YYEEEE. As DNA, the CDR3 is TGTGCCAGCAGTTGGTACAGGCAGGGGAGCTATGGCTACACCTTC. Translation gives CASSWYRQGSYGYTF.

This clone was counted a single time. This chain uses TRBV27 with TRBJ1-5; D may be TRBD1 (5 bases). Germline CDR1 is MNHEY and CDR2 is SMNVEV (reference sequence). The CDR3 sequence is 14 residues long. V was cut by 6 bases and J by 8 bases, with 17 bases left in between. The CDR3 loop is CASSPGGSVKPQHF. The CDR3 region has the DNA TGTGCCAGCAGCCCTGGGGGGTCTGTGAAGCCCCAGCATTTT.

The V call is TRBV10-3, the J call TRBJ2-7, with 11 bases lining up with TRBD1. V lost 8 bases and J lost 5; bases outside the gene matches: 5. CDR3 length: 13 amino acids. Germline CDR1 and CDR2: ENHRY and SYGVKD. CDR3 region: CAIGDRGDNEQYF. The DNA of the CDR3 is TGTGCCATCGGGGACAGGGGGGATAACGAGCAGTACTTC.

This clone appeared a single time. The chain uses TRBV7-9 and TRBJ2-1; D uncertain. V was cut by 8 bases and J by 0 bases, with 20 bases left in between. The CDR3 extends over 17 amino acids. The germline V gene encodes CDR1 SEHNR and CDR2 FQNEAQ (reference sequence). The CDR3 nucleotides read TGTGCCAGCGCACACTTAACACAGTTCGACTCCTACAATGAGCAGTTCTTC. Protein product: CASAHLTQFDSYNEQFF. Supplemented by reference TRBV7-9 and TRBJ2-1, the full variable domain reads DTGVSQNPRHKITKRGQNVTFRCDPISEHNRLYWYRQTLGQGPEFLTYFQNEAQLEKSRLLSDRFSAERPKGSFSTLEIQRTEQGDSAMYLCASAHLTQFDSYNEQFFGPGTRLTVL.

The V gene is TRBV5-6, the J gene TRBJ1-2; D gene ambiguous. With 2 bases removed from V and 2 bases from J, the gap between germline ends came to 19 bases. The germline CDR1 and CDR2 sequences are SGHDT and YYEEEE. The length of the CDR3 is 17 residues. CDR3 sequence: CASSFLQLPISNYGYTF. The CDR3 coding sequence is TGTGCCAGCAGCTTTCTCCAATTACCTATATCGAACTATGGCTACACCTTC.

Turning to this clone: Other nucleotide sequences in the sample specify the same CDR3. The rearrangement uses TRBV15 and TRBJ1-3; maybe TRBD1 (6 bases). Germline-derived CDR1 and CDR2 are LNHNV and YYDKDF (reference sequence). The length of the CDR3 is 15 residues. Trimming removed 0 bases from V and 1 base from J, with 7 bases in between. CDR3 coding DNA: TGTGCCACCAGCAGAGACAGGGGTTCTGGAAACACCATATATTTT. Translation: CATSRDRGSGNTIYF. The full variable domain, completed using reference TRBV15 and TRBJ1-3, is DAMVIQNPRYQVTQFGKPVTLSCSQTLNHNVMYWYQQKSSQAPKLLFHYYDKDFNNEADTPDNFQSRRPNTSFCFLDIRSPGLGDTAMYLCATSRDRGSGNTIYFGEGSWLTVV.

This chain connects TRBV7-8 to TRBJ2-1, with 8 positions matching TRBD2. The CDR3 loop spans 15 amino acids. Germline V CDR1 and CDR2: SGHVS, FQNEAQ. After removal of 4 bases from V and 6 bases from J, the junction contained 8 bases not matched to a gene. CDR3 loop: CASSSERGPVNEQFF. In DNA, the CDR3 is TGTGCCAGCAGCTCCGAGCGGGGGCCAGTCAATGAGCAGTTCTTC.

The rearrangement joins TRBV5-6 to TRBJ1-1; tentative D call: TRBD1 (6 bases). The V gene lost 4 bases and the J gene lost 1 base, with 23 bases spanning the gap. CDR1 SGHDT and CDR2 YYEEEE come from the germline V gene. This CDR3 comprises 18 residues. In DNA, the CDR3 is TGTGCCAGCAGCCCGGTAATGGGTTTTGGGGACACGAACACTGAAGCTTTCTTT. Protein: CASSPVMGFGDTNTEAFF.

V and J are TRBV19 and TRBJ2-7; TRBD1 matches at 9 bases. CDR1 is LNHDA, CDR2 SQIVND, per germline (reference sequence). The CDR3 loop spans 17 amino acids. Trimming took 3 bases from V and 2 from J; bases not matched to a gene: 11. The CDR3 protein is CASSMGATGGSAYEQYF. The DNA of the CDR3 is TGTGCCAGTAGTATGGGGGCGACAGGGGGGTCGGCCTACGAGCAGTACTTC.

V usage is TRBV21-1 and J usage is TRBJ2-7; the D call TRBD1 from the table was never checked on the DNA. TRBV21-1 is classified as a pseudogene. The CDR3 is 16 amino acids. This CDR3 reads CASSPRGTGDLYEQYF. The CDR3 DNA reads TGTGCCAGCAGCCCTCGGGGGACAGGGGACCTCTACGAGCAGTACTTC.

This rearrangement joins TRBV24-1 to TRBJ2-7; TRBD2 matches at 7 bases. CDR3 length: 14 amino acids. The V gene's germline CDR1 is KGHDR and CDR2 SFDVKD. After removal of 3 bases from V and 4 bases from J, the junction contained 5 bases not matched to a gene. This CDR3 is CATSDAGERYEQYF. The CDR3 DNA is TGTGCCACCAGTGATGCGGGGGAGAGGTACGAGCAGTACTTC.

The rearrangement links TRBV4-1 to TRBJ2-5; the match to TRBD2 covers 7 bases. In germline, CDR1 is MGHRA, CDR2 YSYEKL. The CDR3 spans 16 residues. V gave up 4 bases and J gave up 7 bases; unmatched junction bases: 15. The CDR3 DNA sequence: TGCGCCAGCAGCCCCTCGGTAGCGGGCTTGACGGGGACCCAGTACTTC. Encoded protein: CASSPSVAGLTGTQYF.

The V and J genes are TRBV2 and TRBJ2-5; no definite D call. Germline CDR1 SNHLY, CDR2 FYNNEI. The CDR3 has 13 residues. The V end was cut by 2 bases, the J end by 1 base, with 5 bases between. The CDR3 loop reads CASSENSQETQYF. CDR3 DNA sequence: TGTGCCAGCAGTGAAAACAGCCAAGAGACCCAGTACTTC.

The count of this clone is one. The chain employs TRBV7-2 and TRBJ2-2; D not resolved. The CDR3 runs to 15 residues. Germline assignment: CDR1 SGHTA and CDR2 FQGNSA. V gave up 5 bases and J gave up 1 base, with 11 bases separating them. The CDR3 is CASSIPWQNTGELFF. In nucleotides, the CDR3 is TGTGCCAGCAGCATCCCCTGGCAGAACACCGGGGAGCTGTTTTTT.

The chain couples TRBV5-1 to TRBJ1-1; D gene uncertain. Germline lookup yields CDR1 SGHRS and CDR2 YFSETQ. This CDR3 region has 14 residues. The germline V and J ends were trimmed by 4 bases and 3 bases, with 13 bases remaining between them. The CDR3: CASSPQRLDTEAFF. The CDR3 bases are TGCGCCAGCAGCCCACAAAGACTTGACACTGAAGCTTTCTTT. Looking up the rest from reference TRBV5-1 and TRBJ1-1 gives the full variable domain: KAGVTQTPRYLIKTRGQQVTLSCSPISGHRSVSWYQQTPGQGLQFLFEYFSETQRNKGNFPGRFSGRQFSNSRSEMNVSTLELGDSALYLCASSPQRLDTEAFFGQGTRLTVV.

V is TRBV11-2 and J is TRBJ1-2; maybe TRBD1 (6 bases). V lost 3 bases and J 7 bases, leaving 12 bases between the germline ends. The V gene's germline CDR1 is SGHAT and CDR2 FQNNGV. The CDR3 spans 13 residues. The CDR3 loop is CASSFAGARGYTF. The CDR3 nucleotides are TGTGCCAGCAGCTTCGCAGGGGCCCGTGGCTACACCTTC.

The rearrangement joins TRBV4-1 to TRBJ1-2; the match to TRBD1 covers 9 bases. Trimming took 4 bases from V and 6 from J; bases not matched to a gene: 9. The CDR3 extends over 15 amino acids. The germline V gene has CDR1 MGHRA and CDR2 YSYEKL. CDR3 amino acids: CASSLRPRDRDGYTF. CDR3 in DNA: TGCGCCAGCAGCCTCCGACCCCGGGACAGGGATGGCTACACCTTC.

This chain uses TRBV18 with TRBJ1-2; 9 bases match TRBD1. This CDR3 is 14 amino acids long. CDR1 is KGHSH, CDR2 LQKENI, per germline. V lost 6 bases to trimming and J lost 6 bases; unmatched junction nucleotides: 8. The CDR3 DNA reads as TGTGCCAGCTCCCTAGGACAGGGGCCCCATGGCTACACCTTC. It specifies CASSLGQGPHGYTF.

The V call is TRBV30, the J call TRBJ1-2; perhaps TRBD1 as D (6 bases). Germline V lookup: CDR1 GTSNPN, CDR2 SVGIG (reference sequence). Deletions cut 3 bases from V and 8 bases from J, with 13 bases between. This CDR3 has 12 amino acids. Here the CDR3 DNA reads TGTGCCTGGAGGTTGGTTACAGGGGGCTACACCTTC. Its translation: CAWRLVTGGYTF.

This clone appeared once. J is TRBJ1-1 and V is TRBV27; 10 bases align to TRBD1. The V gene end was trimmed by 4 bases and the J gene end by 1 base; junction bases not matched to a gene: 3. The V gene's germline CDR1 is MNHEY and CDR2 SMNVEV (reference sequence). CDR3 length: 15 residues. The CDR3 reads CASSSGQGSNTEAFF. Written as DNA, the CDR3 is TGTGCCAGCAGTTCGGGACAGGGGTCGAACACTGAAGCTTTCTTT.

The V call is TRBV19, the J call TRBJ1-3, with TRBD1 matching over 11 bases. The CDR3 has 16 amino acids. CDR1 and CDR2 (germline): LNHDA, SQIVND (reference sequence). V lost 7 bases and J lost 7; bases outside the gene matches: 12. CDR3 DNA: TGTGCCAGTACCCCCGATAGGGGACAGGGGGTCAACACCATATATTTT. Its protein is CASTPDRGQGVNTIYF.